These 32 T cell receptor beta chains originate from one sample sequenced in a study of blood T cell repertoires in COVID-19. Profiled with immunoSEQ multiplex PCR; TCRdb holds only in-frame clones, not every one. The table has around 200,000 clones, about 88% seen once. Sequencing used peripheral blood. These receptors all stem from a man aged 18 to 29 with active or convalescent COVID-19.

The rearrangement uses TRBV6-6 and TRBJ1-1, with D perhaps matching TRBD1 (5 bases). Germline V lookup: CDR1 MNHNY, CDR2 SVGAGI (reference sequence). V lost 11 bases and J 4 bases, leaving 17 bases between the germline ends. CDR3 length: 13 amino acids. The DNA for the CDR3 is TGTGCCTTAAGGGCAGGGATCTCCACTGAAGCTTTCTTT. This gives the protein CALRAGISTEAFF.

The chain joins TRBV4-2 to TRBJ2-3; 9 nucleotides line up with TRBD2. J gave up 2 bases and V 1 base, and 4 bases lay outside the gene matches. CDR3 length: 16 residues. Germline V gene lookup returns CDR1 LGHNA and CDR2 YNFKEQ. CDR3 in DNA: TGTGCCAGCAGCCAAGGGGCGGGGGGGGCCACAGATACGCAGTATTTT. Amino acid sequence: CASSQGAGGATDTQYF.

The V and J genes are TRBV19 and TRBJ1-5, with TRBD1 matching over 8 bases. CDR3 length: 16 amino acids. Trimming took 6 bases from V and 0 from J; bases not matched to a gene: 7. CDR1 LNHDA and CDR2 SQIVND come from the germline V gene (reference sequence). As DNA, the CDR3 is TGTGCCAGTAGGGGAAACAGGGGGGCTAGCAATCAGCCCCAGCATTTT. This codes for CASRGNRGASNQPQHF.

J is TRBJ2-5 and V is TRBV19; no clear D. CDR3 length: 11 amino acids. Deletions cut 3 bases from V and 5 bases from J, with 4 bases between. Per the germline V gene, CDR1 is LNHDA and CDR2 is SQIVND (reference sequence). CDR3 protein: CASSMEETQYF. The CDR3 nucleotides are TGTGCCAGTAGTATGGAGGAGACCCAGTACTTC.

V usage is TRBV28 and J usage is TRBJ1-2; 7 bases are shared with TRBD1. The CDR3 totals 16 residues. Germline CDR1 is MDHEN and CDR2 is SYDVKM. The V segment lost 0 bases and the J segment 4 bases; nucleotides outside the gene matches: 8. The CDR3 DNA is TGTGCCAGCAGTTTATGGCGACAGGGATTGGCCTATGGCTACACCTTC. The encoded protein is CASSLWRQGLAYGYTF.

The rearrangement links TRBV19 to TRBJ2-3; 9 nucleotides align to TRBD1. J was trimmed by 4 bases and V by 0 bases; bases with no gene match: 8. Looked up from germline, CDR1 is LNHDA and CDR2 is SQIVND (reference sequence). The length of the CDR3 is 17 residues. CDR3 sequence reads: CASSIEKDRGVADTQYF. CDR3 DNA sequence: TGTGCCAGTAGTATAGAGAAGGACAGGGGAGTCGCAGATACGCAGTATTTT.

The rearrangement uses TRBV9 and TRBJ1-3, with 8 bases identical to TRBD1. The CDR3 extends over 17 amino acids. The trim removed 0 bases at V and 0 bases at J, leaving 5 bases unmatched. Germline V gene lookup returns CDR1 SGDLS and CDR2 YYNGEE. Here the CDR3 reads CASSVDHQGASGNTIYF. CDR3 sequence (DNA): TGTGCCAGCAGCGTAGATCATCAGGGGGCCTCTGGAAACACCATATATTTT. The variable domain in full, with the rest retrieved from reference TRBV9 and TRBJ1-3, is DSGVTQTPKHLITATGQRVTLRCSPRSGDLSVYWYQQSLDQGLQFLIQYYNGEERAKGNILERFSAQQFPDLHSELNLSSLELGDSALYFCASSVDHQGASGNTIYFGEGSWLTVV.

This clone has only one observation. This chain links TRBV4-1 with TRBJ2-3, with 7 bases aligning to TRBD2. The CDR3 has 15 amino acids. V lost 0 bases to trimming and J lost 0 bases; unmatched junction nucleotides: 0. Germline CDR1 is MGHRA and CDR2 is YSYEKL. CDR3 DNA: TGCGCCAGCAGCCAAGAACTAGCGAGCACAGATACGCAGTATTTT. Protein product: CASSQELASTDTQYF.

V is TRBV3-1 (or the pseudogene TRBV3-2) and J is TRBJ1-2; D gene uncertain. The CDR3 has 13 amino acids. Trimming removed 0 bases from V and 12 bases from J, with 14 bases in between. CDR1 is LGHDT and CDR2 is YNNKEL in the germline V gene (reference sequence). CDR3 amino acids: CASSQDWTGSHTF. Written as DNA, the CDR3 is TGTGCCAGCAGCCAAGATTGGACGGGGTCCCACACCTTC.

The chain has TRBV7-2 and TRBJ2-3; 11 bases are shared with TRBD2. The CDR3 contains 18 residues. Germline CDR1 SGHTA, CDR2 FQGNSA. J lost 5 bases, V lost 4 bases, and 14 bases had no gene match. The CDR3 sequence is CASSSEAASGRYLDTQYF. The CDR3 DNA sequence: TGTGCCAGCAGCTCAGAAGCAGCTAGCGGGAGGTATCTAGATACGCAGTATTTT.

V and J are TRBV7-8 and TRBJ1-5, with 9 bases fitting TRBD1. This CDR3 spans 15 amino acids. Germline lookup yields CDR1 SGHVS and CDR2 FQNEAQ. V was pared by 3 bases and J by 3 bases, with 3 bases of the junction left unmatched. CDR3 protein: CASSLWDRDNQPQHF. CDR3 sequence (DNA): TGTGCCAGCAGCTTGTGGGACAGGGACAATCAGCCCCAGCATTTT.

This clone was seen only once. The chain recombines TRBV6-5 with TRBJ1-2, with a weak D call TRBD1 (5 bases). The CDR3 totals 14 residues. From germline, CDR1 is MNHEY and CDR2 SVGAGI. Trimming shortened V by 6 bases and J by 4 bases, and 15 bases separated the two germline ends. The CDR3 DNA reads as TGTGCCAGCAGGAACCTGGGGGGTGGCTATGGCTACACCTTC. This sequence encodes CASRNLGGGYGYTF.

The J gene is TRBJ2-1, the V gene TRBV6-1; D unresolved. Germline loops: CDR1 MNHNS, CDR2 SASEGT. Deletions cut 0 bases from V and 4 bases from J, with 10 bases between. There are 15 residues in the CDR3. The CDR3 protein is CASSEASSLYNEQFF. DNA of the CDR3: TGTGCCAGCAGTGAAGCTTCTAGTTTATACAATGAGCAGTTCTTC.

This chain's CDR3 is CASSLLGGIYEQYF. The CDR3 DNA sequence: TGTGCCAGCAGTTTACTAGGGGGTATCTACGAGCAGTACTTC. This chain links TRBV28 with TRBJ2-7; D possibly corresponds to TRBD1 (6 bases). The V end lost 2 bases, the J end lost 3 bases, and 11 bases lay between the germline ends. The CDR3 covers 14 residues. Germline lookup yields CDR1 MDHEN and CDR2 SYDVKM.

J is TRBJ1-6 and V is TRBV3-1 (or the pseudogene TRBV3-2), with D perhaps matching TRBD1 (5 bases). The CDR3 runs to 14 residues. The V and J ends lost 1 base and 7 bases respectively, with 8 bases between them. The germline V gene has CDR1 LGHDT and CDR2 YNNKEL (reference sequence). CDR3 sequence reads: CASSQAGGNSPLHF. The DNA of the CDR3 is TGTGCCAGCAGCCAAGCGGGGGGAAATTCACCCCTCCACTTT.

This clone was counted only a few times. This rearrangement joins TRBV10-3 to TRBJ2-7; 10 bases are shared with TRBD1. The CDR3 runs 15 residues. The J segment lost 6 bases and the V segment lost 3 bases, leaving 8 bases of the junction unmatched. Germline V gives CDR1 ENHRY, CDR2 SYGVKD. The chain's CDR3 is CAISDPGQGPGEQYF. CDR3 DNA sequence: TGTGCCATCAGTGACCCGGGACAGGGGCCGGGCGAGCAGTACTTC.

The sample holds one count of this clone. The chain combines TRBV5-1 with TRBJ1-5; 8 bases line up with TRBD1. The ends lost 3 bases at V and 5 bases at J; junction bases unmatched: 10. CDR1 SGHRS and CDR2 YFSETQ come from the germline V gene. The CDR3 contains 16 residues. As DNA, the CDR3 is TGCGCCAGCAGCTCGGGCGCGACAGGGGACGATCAGCCCCAGCATTTT. Protein sequence: CASSSGATGDDQPQHF.

The J gene is TRBJ2-3, the V gene TRBV19, with TRBD2 as a possible D gene (6 bases). V lost 7 bases, J lost 1 base, and 18 bases lay in between. CDR3 size: 16 residues. Germline V gene data show CDR1 as LNHDA and CDR2 as SQIVND (reference sequence). CDR3: CASTGGRGRGTDTQYF. For the CDR3, the DNA is TGTGCCAGTACCGGGGGTCGGGGCCGGGGCACAGATACGCAGTATTTT.

The CDR3 DNA is TGTGCCAGCAGCTTAACAGCCGCTATCAACACTGAAGCTTTCTTT. Encoded protein: CASSLTAAINTEAFF. V and J are TRBV7-3 and TRBJ1-1; D call uncertain. V was pared by 0 bases and J by 2 bases, with 10 bases between. The CDR3 loop spans 15 amino acids. CDR1 and CDR2 (germline): SGHTA, FQGTGA. The variable domain in full, with the rest retrieved from reference TRBV7-3 and TRBJ1-1, is GAGVSQTPSNKVTEKGKYVELRCDPISGHTALYWYRQSLGQGPEFLIYFQGTGAADDSGLPNDRFFAVRPEGSVSTLKIQRTERGDSAVYLCASSLTAAINTEAFFGQGTRLTVV.

This clone occurred once. The chain combines TRBV5-1 with TRBJ2-3; 7 positions match TRBD2. The CDR3 loop spans 14 amino acids. Trimming took 3 bases from V and 6 from J; bases not matched to a gene: 7. Germline CDR1 reads SGHRS; CDR2 reads YFSETQ. CDR3 region: CASSSIAGSDTQYF. CDR3 in DNA: TGCGCCAGCAGCTCCATAGCGGGCTCGGATACGCAGTATTTT.

The gene calls are TRBV6-5 and TRBJ1-6; no definite D call. This CDR3 contains 16 residues. V was cut by 0 bases and J by 4 bases, with 10 bases left in between. CDR1 is MNHEY and CDR2 is SVGAGI in the germline V gene. DNA for the CDR3: TGTGCCAGCAGTTACTCGCGCACAGCATATAATTCACCCCTCCACTTT. Its protein is CASSYSRTAYNSPLHF.

This sequence joins TRBV18 and TRBJ1-2; tentative D call: TRBD1 (6 bases). This CDR3 region has 15 residues. CDR1 and CDR2 (germline): KGHSH, LQKENI. The V gene lost 0 bases and the J gene lost 4 bases, with 12 bases spanning the gap. The DNA for the CDR3 is TGTGCCAGCTCACCACCGGACAGTTATTTCTATGGCTACACCTTC. It encodes CASSPPDSYFYGYTF.

This rearrangement joins TRBV7-9 to TRBJ2-1, with 7 nucleotides matching TRBD2. V trimming: 5 bases; J trimming: 15 bases; junction bases outside the gene matches: 10. CDR3 size: 12 residues. In germline, CDR1 is SEHNR, CDR2 FQNEAQ (reference sequence). Here the CDR3 reads CASSRGAGEGFF. The CDR3 nucleotides read TGTGCCAGCAGCCGCGGGGCCGGGGAGGGGTTCTTC. The variable domain in full, with the rest retrieved from reference TRBV7-9 and TRBJ2-1, is DTGVSQNPRHKITKRGQNVTFRCDPISEHNRLYWYRQTLGQGPEFLTYFQNEAQLEKSRLLSDRFSAERPKGSFSTLEIQRTEQGDSAMYLCASSRGAGEGFFGPGTRLTVL.

The chain's CDR3 is CASSEGSGRGQTQYF. CDR3 coding DNA: TGTGCCAGCAGTGAAGGTAGCGGGAGAGGGCAGACCCAGTACTTC. The V gene is TRBV2, the J gene TRBJ2-5; 9 positions match TRBD2. This CDR3 contains 15 residues. Germline-derived CDR1 and CDR2 are SNHLY and FYNNEI. Germline trimming cut 1 base from V and 6 bases from J; bases unmatched to any gene: 6.

This clone was seen a single time. This chain uses TRBV5-4 with TRBJ1-1; D perhaps matches TRBD1 (6 bases). CDR3 length: 15 amino acids. Germline lookup yields CDR1 SGHNT and CDR2 YYREEE (reference sequence). Trimming left V 4 bases short and J 1 base short, with 14 bases between. CDR3 residues: CASSPAGGRNTEAFF. The CDR3 DNA follows: TGTGCCAGCAGCCCGGCGGGGGGCCGGAACACTGAAGCTTTCTTT.

This chain's CDR3 is CASSSGQLNEKLFF. CDR3 bases: TGTGCCAGCAGCTCCGGACAGTTGAATGAAAAACTGTTTTTT. The V and J genes are TRBV28 and TRBJ1-4, with D possibly being TRBD1 (6 bases). Germline lookup yields CDR1 MDHEN and CDR2 SYDVKM. V was cut by 6 bases and J by 5 bases, with 13 bases left in between. This CDR3 is 14 amino acids long.

The genes are TRBV29-1 and TRBJ2-3; D is unresolved. Germline V gene sequence: CDR1 SQVTM, CDR2 ANQGSEA. V was pared by 7 bases and J by 3 bases, with 8 bases between. This CDR3 has 11 residues. The CDR3 spells CSGSHTDTQYF. The CDR3 nucleotides are TGCAGCGGTTCCCATACAGATACGCAGTATTTT.

The gene calls are TRBV5-1 and TRBJ1-4; D is undetermined. The V end lost 7 bases, the J end lost 0 bases, and 10 bases lay between the germline ends. CDR1 is SGHRS and CDR2 is YFSETQ in the germline V gene. This CDR3 is 14 amino acids long. The CDR3 loop reads CASRREPTNEKLFF. Here the CDR3 DNA reads TGCGCCAGCCGGAGAGAACCAACTAATGAAAAACTGTTTTTT.

The chain uses TRBV5-6 and TRBJ1-5, with 7 bases identical to TRBD1. CDR1 and CDR2 from the germline V gene are SGHDT and YYEEEE. The CDR3 consists of 13 residues. V shed 0 bases, J shed 11 bases, and the junction held 5 bases outside the gene matches. CDR3 nucleotides: TGTGCCAGCAGCTTGGGAGGACAGGAGGCCCAGCATTTT. Protein product: CASSLGGQEAQHF.

The J gene is TRBJ2-5, the V gene TRBV28; 8 bases are a match to TRBD2. CDR1 and CDR2 (germline): MDHEN, SYDVKM. With 4 bases clipped from V and 5 bases from J, the junction kept 12 bases outside the gene matches. CDR3 size: 16 residues. The CDR3 loop is CASSSPWAGGLETQYF. As DNA, the CDR3 is TGTGCCAGCAGTTCCCCCTGGGCGGGGGGCCTTGAGACCCAGTACTTC.

The chain recombines TRBV2 with TRBJ1-5; TRBD1 aligns across 8 bases. Unmatched junction bases numbered 3, after V lost 3 bases and J lost 2 bases. There are 15 residues in the CDR3. The germline CDR1 and CDR2 sequences are SNHLY and FYNNEI. The CDR3 reads CASSEVGQGNQPQHF. The CDR3 nucleotides read TGTGCCAGCAGTGAGGTGGGACAGGGCAATCAGCCCCAGCATTTT.

The J gene is TRBJ2-7, the V gene TRBV11-2, with D perhaps TRBD2 (5 bases). The CDR3 is 14 amino acids. Per germline, CDR1 SGHAT and CDR2 FQNNGV. Trimming took 4 bases from V and 6 from J, leaving 16 bases between them. CDR3 DNA sequence: TGTGCCAGCAGCTCGGACTGGCCTGAGGTCGAGCAGTACTTC. Amino acids: CASSSDWPEVEQYF.